This is a list of T cell receptor beta chains from one sample in a study of blood T cell repertoires in COVID-19. Method: immunoSEQ multiplex PCR; TCRdb's copy keeps in-frame clones and lacks some. The data show 320,000 or so clones, roughly 85% seen once. The sample taken for sequencing was PBMCs or T cells enriched from blood (not recorded which). The origin of the receptors is a woman younger than 45 who had been exposed to COVID-19. Each CDR3 is given with its conserved first and last residue. The D gene is left open where the match is weak. The size entry is marked missing in some rows and otherwise reads once, few, many or a size class.

v_call: TRBV5-1; j_call: TRBJ2-7; cdr3_length: 15; d_call: TRBD2; clone_size: -; cdr3_aa: CASSVTSGGPYEQYF; cdr3_nt: TGCGCCAGCAGCGTGACTAGCGGAGGGCCCTACGAGCAGTACTTC
v_call: TRBV6-5; j_call: TRBJ2-5; cdr3_length: 12; d_call: -; clone_size: -; cdr3_aa: CASSKPEETQYF; cdr3_nt: TGTGCCAGCTCGAAGCCCGAAGAGACCCAGTACTTC
v_call: TRBV7-8; j_call: TRBJ1-5; cdr3_length: 14; d_call: TRBD1; clone_size: -; cdr3_aa: CASSYDRGNQPQHF; cdr3_nt: TGTGCCAGCAGCTATGACAGGGGCAATCAGCCCCAGCATTTT
v_call: TRBV12-5; j_call: TRBJ2-7; cdr3_length: 13; d_call: TRBD1; clone_size: -; cdr3_aa: CASGRGQGYEQYF; cdr3_nt: TGTGCTAGTGGAAGGGGACAGGGTTACGAGCAGTACTTC
v_call: TRBV19; j_call: TRBJ1-2; cdr3_length: 14; d_call: -; clone_size: -; cdr3_aa: CASNRHDSNYGYTF; cdr3_nt: TGTGCCAGTAACCGACACGATTCTAACTATGGCTACACCTTC
v_call: TRBV28; j_call: TRBJ1-3; cdr3_length: 15; d_call: -; clone_size: once; cdr3_aa: CASSLPRGSGNTIYF; cdr3_nt: TGTGCCAGCAGTTTACCCCGGGGATCTGGAAACACCATATATTTT
v_call: TRBV19; j_call: TRBJ1-5; cdr3_length: 13; d_call: -; clone_size: few; cdr3_aa: CASGRGNNQPQHF; cdr3_nt: TGTGCCAGCGGTAGGGGAAACAATCAGCCCCAGCATTTT
v_call: TRBV19; j_call: TRBJ2-1; cdr3_length: 16; d_call: TRBD2; clone_size: once; cdr3_aa: CASRTSGSSSYNEQFF; cdr3_nt: TGTGCCAGTAGGACTAGCGGTTCTTCCTCCTACAATGAGCAGTTCTTC
v_call: TRBV5-1; j_call: TRBJ2-4; cdr3_length: 15; d_call: -; clone_size: -; cdr3_aa: CASSWVWGDKNIQYF; cdr3_nt: TGCGCCAGCAGCTGGGTTTGGGGCGACAAAAACATTCAGTACTTC
v_call: TRBV27; j_call: TRBJ2-3; cdr3_length: 14; d_call: -; clone_size: -; cdr3_aa: CASSLNSGTDTQYF; cdr3_nt: TGTGCCAGCAGTTTAAATTCGGGCACAGATACGCAGTATTTT
v_call: TRBV2; j_call: TRBJ1-1; cdr3_length: 14; d_call: -; clone_size: few; cdr3_aa: CASRTVGDTSEAFF; cdr3_nt: TGTGCCAGCAGGACAGTGGGGGACACTTCTGAAGCTTTCTTT
v_call: TRBV4-2; j_call: TRBJ1-1; cdr3_length: 15; d_call: -; clone_size: -; cdr3_aa: CASSQDRGLNTEAFF; cdr3_nt: TGTGCCAGCAGCCAAGATCGGGGTCTGAACACTGAAGCTTTCTTT
v_call: TRBV7-2; j_call: TRBJ2-4; cdr3_length: 16; d_call: -; clone_size: -; cdr3_aa: CASSLVSSLAKNIQYF; cdr3_nt: TGTGCCAGCAGCTTAGTTTCTAGCCTAGCCAAAAACATTCAGTACTTC
v_call: TRBV11-2; j_call: TRBJ2-5; cdr3_length: 14; d_call: -; clone_size: -; cdr3_aa: CASSLVTAGETQYF; cdr3_nt: TGTGCCAGCAGCTTAGTAACAGCTGGGGAGACCCAGTACTTC
v_call: TRBV11-2; j_call: TRBJ1-5; cdr3_length: 17; d_call: -; clone_size: -; cdr3_aa: CASSPNLDRSPNQPQHF; cdr3_nt: TGTGCCAGCAGCCCGAATCTCGACAGAAGCCCCAATCAGCCCCAGCATTTT
v_call: TRBV5-1; j_call: TRBJ2-5; cdr3_length: 16; d_call: TRBD2; clone_size: -; cdr3_aa: CASSFTLAGVTETQYF; cdr3_nt: TGCGCCAGCAGCTTCACATTAGCGGGAGTAACAGAGACCCAGTACTTC
v_call: TRBV28; j_call: TRBJ2-3; cdr3_length: 15; d_call: TRBD1; clone_size: -; cdr3_aa: CASSFSQGATDTQYF; cdr3_nt: TGTGCCAGCAGTTTTAGTCAGGGGGCCACAGATACGCAGTATTTT
v_call: TRBV2; j_call: TRBJ1-5; cdr3_length: 14; d_call: TRBD1; clone_size: -; cdr3_aa: CASSGTGGNQPQHF; cdr3_nt: TGTGCCAGCAGTGGGACAGGGGGCAATCAGCCCCAGCATTTT
v_call: TRBV11-2; j_call: TRBJ2-2; cdr3_length: 15; d_call: TRBD1; clone_size: -; cdr3_aa: CASSTGQPNTGELFF; cdr3_nt: TGTGCCAGCAGCACGGGACAGCCGAACACCGGGGAGCTGTTTTTT
v_call: TRBV6-5; j_call: TRBJ2-1; cdr3_length: 14; d_call: -; clone_size: -; cdr3_aa: CASSLRGGNNEQFF; cdr3_nt: TGTGCCAGCAGCTTGAGAGGGGGTAACAATGAGCAGTTCTTC
v_call: TRBV6-5; j_call: TRBJ2-2; cdr3_length: 12; d_call: -; clone_size: -; cdr3_aa: CASIPSTGELFF; cdr3_nt: TGTGCCAGCATCCCCTCCACCGGGGAGCTGTTTTTT
v_call: TRBV14; j_call: TRBJ2-7; cdr3_length: 13; d_call: -; clone_size: -; cdr3_aa: CASSPPNSYEQYF; cdr3_nt: TGTGCCAGCAGCCCTCCTAACTCCTACGAGCAGTACTTC
v_call: TRBV7-6; j_call: TRBJ1-1; cdr3_length: 15; d_call: -; clone_size: few; cdr3_aa: CASSSIGQMNTEAFF; cdr3_nt: TGTGCCAGCAGCTCGATCGGACAGATGAACACTGAAGCTTTCTTT
v_call: TRBV7-2; j_call: TRBJ1-5; cdr3_length: 16; d_call: TRBD1; clone_size: -; cdr3_aa: CASSLDGTGQHQPQHF; cdr3_nt: TGTGCCAGCAGCTTAGATGGGACAGGGCAACATCAGCCCCAGCATTTT
v_call: TRBV30; j_call: TRBJ1-6; cdr3_length: 13; d_call: -; clone_size: once; cdr3_aa: CAYVTGLNSPLHF; cdr3_nt: TGTGCCTATGTCACAGGGCTAAATTCACCCCTCCACTTT
v_call: TRBV9; j_call: TRBJ2-7; cdr3_length: 14; d_call: TRBD2; clone_size: -; cdr3_aa: CASSVGGSGYEQYF; cdr3_nt: TGTGCCAGCAGCGTAGGCGGGAGTGGATACGAGCAGTACTTC
v_call: TRBV7-3; j_call: TRBJ2-1; cdr3_length: 18; d_call: -; clone_size: -; cdr3_aa: CASSLTWVGGSSYNEQFF; cdr3_nt: TGTGCCAGCAGCTTAACGTGGGTAGGGGGTAGCTCCTACAATGAGCAGTTCTTC
v_call: TRBV7-2; j_call: TRBJ2-7; cdr3_length: 18; d_call: TRBD2; clone_size: -; cdr3_aa: CASSLATSGVDSSYEQYF; cdr3_nt: TGTGCCAGCAGCTTAGCAACTAGCGGGGTAGACAGCTCCTACGAGCAGTACTTC
v_call: TRBV2; j_call: TRBJ1-1; cdr3_length: 13; d_call: -; clone_size: -; cdr3_aa: CASSGELNTEAFF; cdr3_nt: TGTGCCAGCAGCGGAGAGTTGAACACTGAAGCTTTCTTT
v_call: TRBV4-1; j_call: TRBJ1-2; cdr3_length: 13; d_call: -; clone_size: -; cdr3_aa: CASSQVRDYGYTF; cdr3_nt: TGCGCCAGCAGCCAAGTACGCGACTATGGCTACACCTTC
v_call: TRBV3-1/TRBV3-2; j_call: TRBJ1-4; cdr3_length: 15; d_call: -; clone_size: -; cdr3_aa: CASSQVAGQVEKLFF; cdr3_nt: TGTGCCAGCAGCCAAGTTGCGGGGCAAGTTGAAAAACTGTTTTTT
v_call: TRBV27; j_call: TRBJ1-1; cdr3_length: 16; d_call: TRBD1; clone_size: -; cdr3_aa: CASSVLGTGGATEAFF; cdr3_nt: TGTGCCAGCAGCGTACTCGGGACAGGGGGCGCAACTGAAGCTTTCTTT
v_call: TRBV4-3; j_call: TRBJ1-2; cdr3_length: 16; d_call: TRBD1; clone_size: -; cdr3_aa: CASSQDEDRGENGYTF; cdr3_nt: TGCGCCAGCAGCCAAGATGAAGACAGGGGGGAGAATGGCTACACCTTC